This entry lists 32 T cell receptor beta chains sequenced from one sample in a study of cytomegalovirus exposure and HLA in healthy donors. Vbeta (60) and Jbeta (13) primers were used in the PCR. The data were produced by immunoSEQ multiplex PCR, yet TCRdb's version contains in-frame clones alone and is incomplete. The sample includes about 160,000 clones, 65% to 80% seen only once; the top ten take 2.5% to 3%. Sequencing used PBMCs. The origin of the receptors is a woman in her forties or fifties in good health and CMV-seropositive.

This sequence joins TRBV28 and TRBJ1-2; 8 bases are a match to TRBD1. V gave up 4 bases and J gave up 4 bases; unmatched junction bases: 5. CDR1 is MDHEN and CDR2 is SYDVKM in the germline V gene. This CDR3 spans 14 amino acids. CDR3 sequence: CASSSYRGFYGYTF. The CDR3 DNA reads as TGTGCCAGCAGTTCCTACAGGGGGTTCTATGGCTACACCTTC.

The J gene is TRBJ2-7, the V gene TRBV5-1, with 8 nucleotides matching TRBD1. Trimming removed 4 bases from V and 7 bases from J; junction bases left unmatched: 10. The CDR3 covers 14 residues. Per the germline V gene, CDR1 is SGHRS and CDR2 is YFSETQ. CDR3 in DNA: TGCGCCAGCAGCCCCGTCGGCACAGGGGGTGAGCAGTACTTC. Its protein is CASSPVGTGGEQYF.

The V call is TRBV6-1, the J call TRBJ1-6; D is unclear. Looked up from germline, CDR1 is MNHNS and CDR2 is SASEGT. CDR3 length: 12 amino acids. The V and J ends lost 2 bases and 9 bases respectively, with 5 bases between them. The CDR3 loop reads CASSEHGSPLHF. CDR3 DNA: TGTGCCAGCAGTGAACACGGTTCACCCCTCCACTTT.

This sequence joins TRBV6-1 and TRBJ1-6, with 7 positions matching TRBD1. This CDR3 region has 17 residues. J was trimmed by 6 bases and V by 3 bases; bases with no gene match: 11. Germline CDR1 reads MNHNS; CDR2 reads SASEGT. The CDR3 protein is CASSDYLAGTVNSPLHF. The CDR3 DNA is TGTGCCAGCAGTGACTATCTTGCCGGGACAGTTAATTCACCCCTCCACTTT.

Concerning this clone: Other DNA sequences in this sample translate to the same CDR3. The chain carries TRBV5-1 and TRBJ1-1; 8 bases map to TRBD1. CDR1 and CDR2 (germline): SGHRS, YFSETQ. This CDR3 comprises 14 residues. V shed 4 bases and J 1 base; nucleotides not matched to a gene: 3. The chain's CDR3 is CASSSGTGNTEAFF. The DNA for the CDR3 is TGCGCCAGCAGCAGCGGGACAGGGAACACTGAAGCTTTCTTT. The full variable domain, its missing parts supplied by reference TRBV5-1 and TRBJ1-1, is KAGVTQTPRYLIKTRGQQVTLSCSPISGHRSVSWYQQTPGQGLQFLFEYFSETQRNKGNFPGRFSGRQFSNSRSEMNVSTLELGDSALYLCASSSGTGNTEAFFGQGTRLTVV.

The chain uses TRBV5-1 and TRBJ2-7; weak D call: TRBD1 (6 bases). The CDR3 runs to 16 residues. The germline V gene has CDR1 SGHRS and CDR2 YFSETQ. V was cut by 4 bases and J by 2 bases, with 19 bases left in between. The CDR3 here is CASSRSWGTQPYEQYF. The CDR3 nucleotides read TGCGCCAGCAGCCGCAGTTGGGGGACACAACCCTACGAGCAGTACTTC.

The chain employs TRBV5-6 and TRBJ1-3; TRBD1 matches 7 bases. This CDR3 is 14 amino acids long. Looked up from germline, CDR1 is SGHDT and CDR2 is YYEEEE. Trimming cost V 4 bases and J 3 bases; bases outside gene matches: 4. This chain's CDR3 is CASSPTGFGNTIYF. The CDR3 coding sequence is TGTGCCAGCAGCCCGACAGGGTTTGGAAACACCATATATTTT.

The chain couples TRBV19 to TRBJ2-7; TRBD2 is a possible D gene (6 bases). The CDR3 loop spans 12 amino acids. Between the trimmed V and J ends, which lost 9 bases and 6 bases, there was a span of 15 bases. CDR1 and CDR2 from the germline V gene are LNHDA and SQIVND (reference sequence). The CDR3 reads CASRGVAVEQYF. The DNA of the CDR3 is TGTGCCAGCAGAGGAGTAGCGGTCGAGCAGTACTTC.

V is TRBV5-6 and J is TRBJ1-1; D may be TRBD1 (6 bases). This CDR3 is 16 amino acids long. The germline V gene has CDR1 SGHDT and CDR2 YYEEEE. V lost 0 bases, J lost 0 bases, and 12 bases lay in between. The CDR3 DNA follows: TGTGCCAGCAGCTTGGTAGGCAGGGGTCTGAACACTGAAGCTTTCTTT. Amino acids: CASSLVGRGLNTEAFF.

The rearrangement links TRBV5-8 to TRBJ1-3; D gene ambiguous. The V end lost 0 bases, the J end lost 1 base, and 8 bases lay between the germline ends. The length of the CDR3 is 15 residues. Germline CDR1 and CDR2: SGHTS and YDEGEE. The CDR3 DNA follows: TGTGCCAGCAGCTTGGATTCGACTTCTGGAAACACCATATATTTT. The encoded protein is CASSLDSTSGNTIYF. Together with reference TRBV5-8 and TRBJ1-3, the CDR3 gives the full variable domain: EAGVTQSPTHLIKTRGQQATLRCSPISGHTSVYWYQQALGLGLQFLLWYDEGEERNRGNFPPRFSGRQFPNYSSELNVNALELEDSALYLCASSLDSTSGNTIYFGEGSWLTVV.

The chain carries TRBV5-1 and TRBJ2-3, with a weak D call TRBD2 (7 bases). Trimming took off 6 bases at V and 2 bases at J, with 19 bases between the two ends. CDR3 length: 16 residues. Germline CDR1 reads SGHRS; CDR2 reads YFSETQ. The DNA of the CDR3 is TGCGCCAGCAAAGGTGGCGGGGGACACTCCACAGATACGCAGTATTTT. Protein product: CASKGGGGHSTDTQYF.

This clone has only a few counts. V gene TRBV5-6 combines with J gene TRBJ2-5; tentative D call: TRBD1 (5 bases). Germline CDR1 and CDR2: SGHDT and YYEEEE. V lost 2 bases, J lost 1 base, and 15 bases lay in between. The CDR3 covers 16 residues. This CDR3 is CASSFIMEQGQETQYF. CDR3 sequence (DNA): TGTGCCAGCAGCTTTATAATGGAGCAGGGCCAAGAGACCCAGTACTTC.

V gene TRBV7-9 combines with J gene TRBJ1-4; the match to TRBD1 covers 8 bases. Germline V gene data show CDR1 as SEHNR and CDR2 as FQNEAQ (reference sequence). The CDR3 runs 15 residues. V lost 3 bases to trimming and J lost 6 bases; unmatched junction nucleotides: 6. The CDR3: CASSFRTGYDEKLFF. The CDR3 nucleotides read TGTGCCAGCAGCTTCAGGACAGGGTACGATGAAAAACTGTTTTTT.

The rearrangement uses TRBV5-3 and TRBJ2-7; 12 nucleotides match TRBD2. TRBV5-3 is identified as an open reading frame with a role that is uncertain. The CDR3 is made up of 17 amino acids. The J segment lost 5 bases and the V segment lost 3 bases, leaving 12 bases of the junction unmatched. The CDR3 DNA follows: TGTGCCAGAAGCTACCTAGCGGGGGGGCCTGGTGGGGACGAGCAGTACTTC. This gives the protein CARSYLAGGPGGDEQYF.

This chain joins TRBV27 and TRBJ2-7; no reliable D call. V was pared by 3 bases and J by 6 bases, with 12 bases between. This CDR3 is built from 13 residues. Germline CDR1 MNHEY, CDR2 SMNVEV (reference sequence). Here the CDR3 reads CASSFLSSAEQYF. For the CDR3, the DNA is TGTGCCAGCAGTTTCCTCTCCAGTGCCGAGCAGTACTTC.

The chain couples TRBV2 to TRBJ1-5; D may be TRBD1 (6 bases). Trimming left V 3 bases short and J 7 bases short, with 13 bases between. This CDR3 has 14 amino acids. Germline V gene data show CDR1 as SNHLY and CDR2 as FYNNEI. The chain's CDR3 is CASSDWGRRQPQHF. The DNA for the CDR3 is TGTGCCAGCAGTGATTGGGGGCGAAGGCAGCCCCAGCATTTT. Drawing the rest from reference TRBV2 and TRBJ1-5, the complete variable domain is EPEVTQTPSHQVTQMGQEVILRCVPISNHLYFYWYRQILGQKVEFLVSFYNNEISEKSEIFDDQFSVERPDGSNFTLKIRSTKLEDSAMYFCASSDWGRRQPQHFGDGTRLSIL.

The chain employs TRBV18 and TRBJ1-3; tentative D call: TRBD1 (5 bases). V gave up 3 bases and J gave up 4 bases, with 16 bases separating them. The germline V gene has CDR1 KGHSH and CDR2 LQKENI. The CDR3 is made up of 16 amino acids. The CDR3 reads CASSPAIGESGNTIYF. DNA of the CDR3: TGTGCCAGCTCACCCGCCATAGGGGAATCCGGAAACACCATATATTTT.

This clone showed up just a few times. The chain links TRBV5-4 to TRBJ1-4, with 8 bases fitting TRBD1. The V gene's germline CDR1 is SGHNT and CDR2 YYREEE (reference sequence). The CDR3 covers 14 residues. V was clipped by 0 bases and J by 5 bases; unmatched bases: 0. CDR3 region: CASSLGTGNEKLFF. The CDR3 region has the DNA TGTGCCAGCAGCTTGGGGACAGGGAATGAAAAACTGTTTTTT.

The chain uses TRBV4-1 and TRBJ2-1; D might be TRBD1 (5 bases). CDR3 length: 17 residues. Trimming stripped 4 bases from V and 4 bases from J, with 20 bases between. CDR1 is MGHRA, CDR2 YSYEKL, per germline. CDR3 DNA sequence: TGCGCCAGCAGCCCGGCGCCAGGTTGGGGCTCATACAATGAGCAGTTCTTC. Residues: CASSPAPGWGSYNEQFF.

This clone has more than one count but fewer than ten. The V gene is TRBV7-3, the J gene TRBJ2-3, with 11 positions matching TRBD2. The junction had 3 bases not matched to a gene; V was cut back by 8 bases and J by 2 bases. The CDR3 spans 14 residues. CDR1 and CDR2 from the germline V gene are SGHTA and FQGTGA. CDR3 amino acids: CASGTSGNTDTQYF. Written as DNA, the CDR3 is TGTGCCAGCGGGACTAGCGGTAACACAGATACGCAGTATTTT.

V gene TRBV7-8 combines with J gene TRBJ2-2; D ambiguous. Trimming left V 6 bases short and J 2 bases short, with 4 bases between. This CDR3 spans 12 amino acids. Germline lookup yields CDR1 SGHVS and CDR2 FQNEAQ. CDR3 nucleotides: TGTGCCAGCAGTATTAACACCGGGGAGCTGTTTTTT. Translated: CASSINTGELFF.

The CDR3 DNA reads TGTGCCAGCAGCTTAGGACTAGCGGGGGACGGGAATGAGCAGTTCTTC. It yields the protein CASSLGLAGDGNEQFF. V gene TRBV5-6 combines with J gene TRBJ2-1; 13 bases fit TRBD2. This CDR3 region has 16 residues. The V and J ends lost 2 bases and 7 bases, in that order; junction bases with no gene match: 6. CDR1 is SGHDT, CDR2 YYEEEE, per germline.

The sample holds one count of this clone. V gene TRBV5-1 combines with J gene TRBJ1-1, with 9 nucleotides matching TRBD1. V gave up 4 bases and J gave up 7 bases; unmatched junction bases: 5. Per the germline V gene, CDR1 is SGHRS and CDR2 is YFSETQ. The CDR3 has 13 amino acids. In DNA form, the CDR3 reads TGCGCCAGCAGCCAGGGGACAGGGAATGAAGCTTTCTTT. This translates into CASSQGTGNEAFF.

CDR3 sequence (DNA): TGCGCCAGCAGCTTGGTTATTTCTGGGGCCAACGTCCTGACTTTC. Encoded protein: CASSLVISGANVLTF. This chain uses TRBV5-1 with TRBJ2-6, with D unclear. The CDR3 covers 15 residues. Between the trimmed V and J ends, which lost 0 bases and 1 base, there was a span of 5 bases. CDR1 is SGHRS, CDR2 YFSETQ, per germline. Using reference TRBV5-1 and TRBJ2-6 for the parts outside the CDR3, the full variable domain is KAGVTQTPRYLIKTRGQQVTLSCSPISGHRSVSWYQQTPGQGLQFLFEYFSETQRNKGNFPGRFSGRQFSNSRSEMNVSTLELGDSALYLCASSLVISGANVLTFGAGSRLTVL.

The chain combines TRBV7-9 with TRBJ2-4, with D possibly being TRBD2 (7 bases). The CDR3 runs 15 residues. Germline V gene data show CDR1 as SEHNR and CDR2 as FQNEAQ (reference sequence). The V and J ends lost 3 bases and 1 base respectively, with 10 bases between them. CDR3 loop: CASSFGGRAKNIQYF. CDR3 coding DNA: TGTGCCAGCAGCTTCGGGGGGCGGGCCAAAAACATTCAGTACTTC.

This chain uses TRBV7-2 with TRBJ1-6, with D possibly matching TRBD1 (5 bases). The CDR3 is 13 amino acids. Trimming took off 2 bases at V and 8 bases at J, with 7 bases between the two ends. Germline loops: CDR1 SGHTA, CDR2 FQGNSA. This chain's CDR3 is CASSLQQDSPLHF. CDR3 sequence (DNA): TGTGCCAGCAGCTTACAACAGGATTCACCCCTCCACTTT.

There are a few counts of this clone. The CDR3: CASSFGGAQAEAFF. CDR3 DNA sequence: TGTGCCAGCAGCTTTGGGGGGGCGCAGGCTGAAGCTTTCTTT. The chain recombines TRBV5-5 with TRBJ1-1; tentatively, D is TRBD1 (6 bases). This CDR3 has 14 residues. V gave up 2 bases and J gave up 6 bases, with 14 bases separating them. Germline CDR1 is SGHKS and CDR2 is YYEKEE (reference sequence).

The chain uses TRBV5-1 and TRBJ1-1, with D unclear. V was trimmed by 5 bases and J by 3 bases, leaving 11 bases between them. Germline assignment: CDR1 SGHRS and CDR2 YFSETQ. The CDR3 has 13 residues. DNA for the CDR3: TGCGCCAGCAGGGTGGGCGCCGACACTGAAGCTTTCTTT. Protein product: CASRVGADTEAFF.

This chain joins TRBV7-2 and TRBJ1-1; no clear D. Per the germline V gene, CDR1 is SGHTA and CDR2 is FQGNSA. The CDR3 consists of 15 residues. Deletions cut 2 bases from V and 5 bases from J, with 15 bases between. CDR3 bases: TGTGCCAGCAGCTTACGTGTAGGCCGGAGGACTGAAGCTTTCTTT. Protein: CASSLRVGRRTEAFF. Full variable domain (missing parts from reference TRBV7-2 and TRBJ1-1): GAGVSQSPSNKVTEKGKDVELRCDPISGHTALYWYRQSLGQGLEFLIYFQGNSAPDKSGLPSDRFSAERTGGSVSTLTIQRTQQEDSAVYLCASSLRVGRRTEAFFGQGTRLTVV.

This chain joins TRBV7-9 and TRBJ2-3, with a tentative D call TRBD1 (6 bases). Trimming took 5 bases from V and 6 from J, leaving 24 bases between them. This CDR3 spans 17 amino acids. Germline V lookup: CDR1 SEHNR, CDR2 FQNEAQ (reference sequence). CDR3 in DNA: TGTGCCAGCAGCCTACTAAACTGGGACACCAGCTGGGATACGCAGTATTTT. Amino acids: CASSLLNWDTSWDTQYF. Full variable domain (missing parts from reference TRBV7-9 and TRBJ2-3): DTGVSQNPRHKITKRGQNVTFRCDPISEHNRLYWYRQTLGQGPEFLTYFQNEAQLEKSRLLSDRFSAERPKGSFSTLEIQRTEQGDSAMYLCASSLLNWDTSWDTQYFGPGTRLTVL.

The rearrangement links TRBV30 to TRBJ1-2; the D gene is possibly TRBD1 (6 bases). The CDR3 extends over 11 amino acids. Germline V gene sequence: CDR1 GTSNPN, CDR2 SVGIG (reference sequence). V was pared by 0 bases and J by 10 bases, with 9 bases between. Here the CDR3 DNA reads TGTGCCTGGAGTGTACAGGGCGACTACACCTTC. Translated, it gives CAWSVQGDYTF.

The chain employs TRBV11-2 and TRBJ2-2; the D gene is possibly TRBD1 (5 bases). CDR3 length: 15 residues. Deletions cut 1 base from V and 5 bases from J, with 11 bases between. Per germline, CDR1 SGHAT and CDR2 FQNNGV. The CDR3: CASSLAAGRTGELFF. The CDR3 coding sequence is TGTGCCAGCAGCTTAGCGGCAGGGCGAACCGGGGAGCTGTTTTTT.